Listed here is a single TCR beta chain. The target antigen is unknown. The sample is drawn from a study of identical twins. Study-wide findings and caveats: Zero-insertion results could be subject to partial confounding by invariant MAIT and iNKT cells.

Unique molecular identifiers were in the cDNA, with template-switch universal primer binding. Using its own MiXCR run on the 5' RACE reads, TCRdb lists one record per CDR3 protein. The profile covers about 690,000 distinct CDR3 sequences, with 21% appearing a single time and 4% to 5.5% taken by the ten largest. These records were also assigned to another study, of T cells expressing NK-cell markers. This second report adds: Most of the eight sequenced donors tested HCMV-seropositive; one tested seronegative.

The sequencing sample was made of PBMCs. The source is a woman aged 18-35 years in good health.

CDR3 region: CASSQVTSGGAENEQFF. CDR3 in DNA: TGTGCCAGCAGCCAGGTCACAAGCGGGGGGGCGGAGAATGAGCAGTTCTTC. The chain uses TRBV4-2 and TRBJ2-1; 10 bases align to TRBD2. This CDR3 region has 17 residues. The trim removed 3 bases at V and 7 bases at J, leaving 12 bases unmatched. Germline CDR1 is LGHNA and CDR2 is YNFKEQ.